There are a few counts of the clone carrying this T cell receptor (beta chain). Its antigen is as yet unknown. Germline V lookup: CDR1 LNHNV, CDR2 YYDKDF (reference sequence). The CDR3 has 14 amino acids. With 3 bases removed from V and 2 bases from J, the gap between germline ends came to 8 bases. The data were obtained in a study of post-analysis software for immune sequencing data. cDNA libraries of TCR beta carried unique molecular identifiers. TCRdb re-analysed the PCR reads in MiXCR, keeping a single row per CDR3 protein. In the table there are about 820,000 distinct CDR3 sequences, approximately 50% of which are singletons. Study conclusions and caveats: F-measure co-clustering was strong for batch-matched samples. In patients, roughly five TRBV segments were more frequent than in controls, with TRBV5-6, TRBV5-1 and TRBV20-1 among them. Among multiple sclerosis patients, normalized Chao1 diversity was significantly below that of controls.

J is TRBJ2-1 and V is TRBV15; D possibly corresponds to TRBD2 (5 bases). This receptor was taken from a girl aged 10 to 17 with multiple sclerosis. The sequencing sample was made of blood. CDR3 residues: CATSSIGAYNEQFF. The CDR3 DNA sequence: TGTGCCACCAGCAGTATCGGGGCCTACAATGAGCAGTTCTTC.